This T cell receptor (beta chain) was sequenced in a study of Ad26.COV2.S vaccination and SARS-CoV-2 variants. Notes on this clone: Its antigen is as yet unknown.

Sequenced by immunoSEQ multiplex PCR; TCRdb stores in-frame clones only, minus some. The table records 300,000 to 450,000 clones, 90% to 95% of them present only once. Study-wide results and caveats: Spike-specific TCR breadth in vaccine recipients exceeded that seen in placebo recipients. Total T cell responses, in the TCR breadth and depth analyses, may have been underestimated.

This receptor was obtained from a human donor who had recovered from COVID-19. The sequencing here drew on peripheral blood, taken after recovery from COVID-19.

The CDR3 sequence: CASTHGNTEAFF. CDR3 bases: TGTGCCAGTACCCATGGAAACACTGAAGCTTTCTTT. The rearrangement joins TRBV19 to TRBJ1-1; D gene unclear. Germline CDR1 reads LNHDA; CDR2 reads SQIVND (reference sequence). Trimming took off 7 bases at V and 2 bases at J, with 8 bases between the two ends. The CDR3 has 12 residues.